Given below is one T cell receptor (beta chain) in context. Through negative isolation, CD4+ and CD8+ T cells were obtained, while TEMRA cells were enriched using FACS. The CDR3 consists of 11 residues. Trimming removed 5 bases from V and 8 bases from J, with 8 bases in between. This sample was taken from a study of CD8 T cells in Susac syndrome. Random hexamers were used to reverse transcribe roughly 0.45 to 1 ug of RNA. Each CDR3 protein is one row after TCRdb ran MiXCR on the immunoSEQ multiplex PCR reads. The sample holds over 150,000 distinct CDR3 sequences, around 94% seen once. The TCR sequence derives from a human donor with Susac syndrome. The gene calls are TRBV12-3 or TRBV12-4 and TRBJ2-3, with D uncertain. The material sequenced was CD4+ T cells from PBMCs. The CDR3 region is CASSGPGTQYF. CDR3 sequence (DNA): TGTGCCAGCAGTGGACCGGGTACGCAGTATTTT.